In its sample, the clone carrying this T cell receptor (beta chain) was seen many times. The antigen is not known. Tregs were sorted as CD4+CD25+CD127-/low cells. Full-length variable regions came from constant-region reverse primers plus semi-nested Nested Universal Primer A PCR. TCRdb re-analysed the 5' RACE reads in MiXCR, keeping a single row per CDR3 protein. The data hold some 44,000 distinct CDR3 sequences, with under 25% observed a single time. Study-wide results and limits: In terms of TCR gene usage, tumor memory CD4+ T cells clustered together with blood and lymph node memory CD4+ cells, as well as with lymph node naive CD4+ cells. Tumor Tregs overlapped most with tumor, then blood, naive CD4+ cells.

The receptor's source is a female donor with breast cancer. Material: Tregs sorted from blood.

The CDR3 region has the DNA TGTGCCAGCAGTGAACAGGGAGAGACCCAGTACTTC. It is translated as CASSEQGETQYF. The genes are TRBV6-1 and TRBJ2-5; tentatively, D is TRBD1 (5 bases). This CDR3 comprises 12 residues. V shed 2 bases and J shed 4 bases, with 5 bases lying between them. In germline, CDR1 is MNHNS, CDR2 SASEGT.